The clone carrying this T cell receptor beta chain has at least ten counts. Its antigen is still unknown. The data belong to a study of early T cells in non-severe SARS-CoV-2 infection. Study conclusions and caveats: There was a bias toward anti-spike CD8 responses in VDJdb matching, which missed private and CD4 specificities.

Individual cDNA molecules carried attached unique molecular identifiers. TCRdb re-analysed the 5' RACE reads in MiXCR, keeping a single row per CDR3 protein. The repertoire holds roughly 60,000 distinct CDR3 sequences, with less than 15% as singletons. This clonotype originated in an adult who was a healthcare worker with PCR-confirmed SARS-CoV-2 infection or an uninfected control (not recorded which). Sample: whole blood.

CDR3 nucleotides: TGTGCCAGCCGGACGGGGGGGGCAGGCACCGGGGAGCTGTTTTTT. It codes for CASRTGGAGTGELFF. The V and J genes are TRBV9 and TRBJ2-2; TRBD2 aligns across 8 bases. Germline CDR1 SGDLS, CDR2 YYNGEE. The CDR3 is 15 amino acids. V trimming: 7 bases; J trimming: 4 bases; junction bases outside the gene matches: 9. The whole variable domain, remainder taken from reference TRBV9 and TRBJ2-2, is DSGVTQTPKHLITATGQRVTLRCSPRSGDLSVYWYQQSLDQGLQFLIQYYNGEERAKGNILERFSAQQFPDLHSELNLSSLELGDSALYFCASRTGGAGTGELFFGEGSRLTVL.